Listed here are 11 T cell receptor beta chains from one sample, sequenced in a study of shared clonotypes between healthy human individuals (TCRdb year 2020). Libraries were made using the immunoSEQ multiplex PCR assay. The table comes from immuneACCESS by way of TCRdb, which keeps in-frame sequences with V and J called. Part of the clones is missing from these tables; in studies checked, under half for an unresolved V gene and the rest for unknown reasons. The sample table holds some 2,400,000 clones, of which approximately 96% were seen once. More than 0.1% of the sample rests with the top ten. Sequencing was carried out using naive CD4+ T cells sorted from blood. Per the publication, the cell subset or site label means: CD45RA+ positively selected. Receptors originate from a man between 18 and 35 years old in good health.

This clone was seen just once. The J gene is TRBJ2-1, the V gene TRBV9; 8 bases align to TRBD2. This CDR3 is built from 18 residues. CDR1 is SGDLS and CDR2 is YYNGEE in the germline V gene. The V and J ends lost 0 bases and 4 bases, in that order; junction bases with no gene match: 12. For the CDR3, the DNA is TGTGCCAGCAGCGTAGCTATTCCCCTAGCGGGCAGATACAATGAGCAGTTCTTC. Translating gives CASSVAIPLAGRYNEQFF.

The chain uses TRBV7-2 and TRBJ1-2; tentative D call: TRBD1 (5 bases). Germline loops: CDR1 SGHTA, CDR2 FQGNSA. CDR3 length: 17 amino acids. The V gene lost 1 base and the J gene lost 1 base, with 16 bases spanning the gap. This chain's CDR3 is CASSLVKGASDNYGYTF. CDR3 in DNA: TGTGCCAGCAGCTTAGTTAAAGGGGCTTCAGATAACTATGGCTACACCTTC.

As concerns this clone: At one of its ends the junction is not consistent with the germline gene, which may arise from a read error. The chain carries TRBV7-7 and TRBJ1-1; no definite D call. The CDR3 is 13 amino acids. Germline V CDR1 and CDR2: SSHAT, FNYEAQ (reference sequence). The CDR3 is CASSFARYTEAFF. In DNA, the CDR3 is TGTGCTAGCAGCTTCGCTCGGTACACTGAAGCTTTCTTT. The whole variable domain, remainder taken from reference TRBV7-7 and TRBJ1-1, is GAGVSQSPRYKVTKRGQDVTLRCDPISSHATLYWYQQALGQGPEFLTYFNYEAQPDKSGLPSDRFSAERPEGSISTLTIQRTEQRDSAMYRCASSFARYTEAFFGQGTRLTVV.

For the CDR3, the DNA is TGTGCCAGCAGAACCTCCGGGACAGGGGGATATGGCTACACCTTC. Translation: CASRTSGTGGYGYTF. The chain is built from TRBV6-5 and TRBJ1-2; 11 positions agree with TRBD1. Germline CDR1 is MNHEY and CDR2 is SVGAGI. V shed 6 bases and J 5 bases; nucleotides not matched to a gene: 8. The CDR3 extends over 15 amino acids.

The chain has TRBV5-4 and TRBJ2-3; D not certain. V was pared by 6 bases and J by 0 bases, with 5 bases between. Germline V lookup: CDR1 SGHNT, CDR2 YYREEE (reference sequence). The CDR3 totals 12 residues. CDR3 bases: TGTGCCAGCAAACGGAGCACAGATACGCAGTATTTT. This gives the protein CASKRSTDTQYF.

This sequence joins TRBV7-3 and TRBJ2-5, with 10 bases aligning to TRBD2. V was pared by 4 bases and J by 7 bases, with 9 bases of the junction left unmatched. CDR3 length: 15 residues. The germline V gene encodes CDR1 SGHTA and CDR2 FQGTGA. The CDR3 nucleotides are TGTGCCAGCAGCTCCTTAGCGGGGGGCCCAGGGACCCAGTACTTC. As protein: CASSSLAGGPGTQYF.

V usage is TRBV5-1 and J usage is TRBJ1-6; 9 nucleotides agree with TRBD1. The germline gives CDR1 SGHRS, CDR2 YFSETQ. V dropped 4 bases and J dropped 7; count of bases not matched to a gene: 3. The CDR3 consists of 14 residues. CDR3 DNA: TGCGCCAGCAGCGGGACAGGGATAAATTCACCCCTCCACTTT. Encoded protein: CASSGTGINSPLHF.

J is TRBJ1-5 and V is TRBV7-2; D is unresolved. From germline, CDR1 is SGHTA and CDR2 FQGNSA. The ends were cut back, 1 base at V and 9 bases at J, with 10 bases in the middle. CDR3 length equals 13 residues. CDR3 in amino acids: CASSLGREGPQHF. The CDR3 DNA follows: TGTGCCAGCAGCTTAGGGAGGGAAGGGCCCCAGCATTTT.

CDR3 residues: CASARIPGQRGEQYF. The CDR3 DNA reads as TGTGCCAGCGCGAGAATACCGGGACAGCGCGGCGAGCAGTACTTC. J is TRBJ2-7 and V is TRBV6-1, with TRBD1 matching 7 bases. The length of the CDR3 is 15 residues. Germline V lookup: CDR1 MNHNS, CDR2 SASEGT. V lost 8 bases to trimming and J lost 6 bases; unmatched junction nucleotides: 16.

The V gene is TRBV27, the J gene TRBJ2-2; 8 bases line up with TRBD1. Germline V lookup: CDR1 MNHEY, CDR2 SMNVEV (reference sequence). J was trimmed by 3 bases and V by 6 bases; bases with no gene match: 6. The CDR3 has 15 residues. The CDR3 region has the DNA TGTGCCAGCAGCCGCTGGACAGGGTACACCGGGGAGCTGTTTTTT. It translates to CASSRWTGYTGELFF.

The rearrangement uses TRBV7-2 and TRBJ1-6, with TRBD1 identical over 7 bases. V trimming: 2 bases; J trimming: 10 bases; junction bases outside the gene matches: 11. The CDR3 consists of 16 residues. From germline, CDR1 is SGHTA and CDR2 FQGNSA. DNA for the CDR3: TGTGCCAGCAGCTTACCCATGGGAGGGGGCCCCTCACCCCTCCACTTT. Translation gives CASSLPMGGGPSPLHF.